The clone carrying this T cell receptor beta chain came up once. The antigen is not known. This sample was included in a study of cytotoxic CD8 clonotypes in ibrutinib-treated CLL. On the study more broadly: The cohort had 11 relapsed/refractory and around 15 treatment-naive patients, 17 IGHV unmutated.

The CDR3 has 13 residues. The V end was cut by 3 bases, the J end by 8 bases, with 12 bases between. Per the germline V gene, CDR1 is MNHNS and CDR2 is SASEGT. Study conclusions and caveats: Treatment saw public clonotypes, which were uncommon, either contract or stay stable. Sustained-remission and progressing patients' sampling times differed.

Investigators sought sequencing depths of between 1 in 200,000 and 1 in 1 million T cells. Here immunoSEQ multiplex PCR was the method, and the copy in TCRdb shows in-frame clones only, minus some. The sample carries around 150,000 clones, approximately 91% recorded once. The receptor was isolated from a human donor with chronic lymphocytic leukemia. The material was PBMCs, obtained at disease progression, from a patient treated with ibrutinib. The chain joins TRBV6-1 to TRBJ2-3; D not certain. CDR3 sequence: CASSEPASATQYF. The DNA for the CDR3 is TGTGCCAGCAGTGAGCCTGCGTCGGCTACGCAGTATTTT.